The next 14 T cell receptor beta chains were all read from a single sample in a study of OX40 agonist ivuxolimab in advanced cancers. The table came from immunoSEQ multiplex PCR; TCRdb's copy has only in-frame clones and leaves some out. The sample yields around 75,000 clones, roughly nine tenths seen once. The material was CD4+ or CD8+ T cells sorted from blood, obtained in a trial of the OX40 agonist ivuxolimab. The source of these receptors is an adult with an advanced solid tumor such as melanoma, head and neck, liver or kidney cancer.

DNA for the CDR3: TGTGCCAGCAGTGAGTCGGGCAGGGGAGGCACTGAAGCTTTCTTT. Its translation is CASSESGRGGTEAFF. The gene calls are TRBV25-1 and TRBJ1-1; possible D gene TRBD1, 6 bases. CDR1 MGHDK and CDR2 SYGVNS come from the germline V gene. There are 15 residues in the CDR3. Trimming cost V 3 bases and J 4 bases, with 15 bases left between them.

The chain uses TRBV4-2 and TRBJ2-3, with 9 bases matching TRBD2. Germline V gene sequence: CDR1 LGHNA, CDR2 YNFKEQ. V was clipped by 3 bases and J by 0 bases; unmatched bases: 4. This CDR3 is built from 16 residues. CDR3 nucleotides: TGTGCCAGCAGCCAGGGGACTAGCAAAAGCACAGATACGCAGTATTTT. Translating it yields CASSQGTSKSTDTQYF.

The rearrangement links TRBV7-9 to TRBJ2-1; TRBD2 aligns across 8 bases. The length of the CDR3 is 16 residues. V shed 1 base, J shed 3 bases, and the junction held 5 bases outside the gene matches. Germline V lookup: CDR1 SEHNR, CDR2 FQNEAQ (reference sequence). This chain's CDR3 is CASSLETSESYNEQFF. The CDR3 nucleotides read TGTGCCAGCAGCTTAGAGACTAGCGAAAGCTACAATGAGCAGTTCTTC.

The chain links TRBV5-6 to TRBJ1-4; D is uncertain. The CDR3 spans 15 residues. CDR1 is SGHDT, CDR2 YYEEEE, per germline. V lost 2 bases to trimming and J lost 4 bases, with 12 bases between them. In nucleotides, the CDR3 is TGTGCCAGCAGCTTTTTTTATTCGATTAATGAAAAACTGTTTTTT. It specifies CASSFFYSINEKLFF.

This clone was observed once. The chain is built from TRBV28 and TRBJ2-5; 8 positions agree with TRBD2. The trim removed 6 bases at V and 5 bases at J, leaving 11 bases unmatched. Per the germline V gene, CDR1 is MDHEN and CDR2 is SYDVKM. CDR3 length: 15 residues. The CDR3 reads CASSSPGLAIETQYF. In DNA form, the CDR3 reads TGTGCCAGCAGCTCTCCCGGACTAGCTATCGAGACCCAGTACTTC.

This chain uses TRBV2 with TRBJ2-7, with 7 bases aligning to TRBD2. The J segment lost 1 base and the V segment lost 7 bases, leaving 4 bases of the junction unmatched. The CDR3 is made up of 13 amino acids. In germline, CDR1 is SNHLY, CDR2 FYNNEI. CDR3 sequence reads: CASIGGTSYEQYF. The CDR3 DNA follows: TGTGCCAGCATCGGGGGGACTTCCTACGAGCAGTACTTC. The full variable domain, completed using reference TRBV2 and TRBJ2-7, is EPEVTQTPSHQVTQMGQEVILRCVPISNHLYFYWYRQILGQKVEFLVSFYNNEISEKSEIFDDQFSVERPDGSNFTLKIRSTKLEDSAMYFCASIGGTSYEQYFGPGTRLTVT.

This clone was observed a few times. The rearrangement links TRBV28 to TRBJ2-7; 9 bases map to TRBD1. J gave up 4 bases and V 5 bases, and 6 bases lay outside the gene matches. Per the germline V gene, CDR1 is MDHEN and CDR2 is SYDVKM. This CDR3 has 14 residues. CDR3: CASSPQGAKYEQYF. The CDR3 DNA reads TGTGCCAGCAGTCCACAGGGGGCTAAGTACGAGCAGTACTTC.

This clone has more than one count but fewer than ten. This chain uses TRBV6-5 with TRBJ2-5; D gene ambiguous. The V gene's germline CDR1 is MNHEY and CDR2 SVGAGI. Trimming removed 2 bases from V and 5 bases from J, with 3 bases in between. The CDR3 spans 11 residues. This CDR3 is CASSYGETQYF. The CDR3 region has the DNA TGTGCCAGCAGTTACGGGGAGACCCAGTACTTC.

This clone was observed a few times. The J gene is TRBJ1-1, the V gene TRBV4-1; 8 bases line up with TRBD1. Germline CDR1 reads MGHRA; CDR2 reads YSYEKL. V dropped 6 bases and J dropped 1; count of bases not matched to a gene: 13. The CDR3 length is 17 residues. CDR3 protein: CASRPGGRGQRNTEAFF. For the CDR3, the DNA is TGCGCCAGCAGGCCAGGGGGCAGGGGGCAGCGGAACACTGAAGCTTTCTTT.

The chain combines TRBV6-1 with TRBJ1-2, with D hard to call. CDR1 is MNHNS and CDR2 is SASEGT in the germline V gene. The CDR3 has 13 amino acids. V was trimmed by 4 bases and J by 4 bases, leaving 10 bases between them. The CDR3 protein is CASSAARSYGYTF. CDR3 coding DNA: TGTGCCAGCAGTGCGGCCCGGAGCTATGGCTACACCTTC.

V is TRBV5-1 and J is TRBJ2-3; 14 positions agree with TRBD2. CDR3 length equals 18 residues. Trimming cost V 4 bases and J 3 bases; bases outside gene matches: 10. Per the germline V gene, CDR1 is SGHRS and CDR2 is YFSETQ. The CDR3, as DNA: TGCGCCAGCAGCACGACTAGCGGGGGGGCCGGTTGGACAGATACGCAGTATTTT. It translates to CASSTTSGGAGWTDTQYF.

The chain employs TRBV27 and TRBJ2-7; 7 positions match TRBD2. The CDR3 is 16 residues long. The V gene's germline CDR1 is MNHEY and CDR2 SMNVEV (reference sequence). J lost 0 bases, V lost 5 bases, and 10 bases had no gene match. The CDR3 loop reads CASSPSSGESSYEQYF. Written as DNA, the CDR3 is TGTGCCAGCAGTCCTTCTAGCGGCGAAAGCTCCTACGAGCAGTACTTC.

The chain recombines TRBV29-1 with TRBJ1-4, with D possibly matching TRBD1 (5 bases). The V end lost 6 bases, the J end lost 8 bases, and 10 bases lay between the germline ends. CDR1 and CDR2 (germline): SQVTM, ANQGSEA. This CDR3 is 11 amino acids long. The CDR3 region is CSVRVGEKLFF. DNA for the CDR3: TGCAGCGTCAGGGTCGGCGAAAAACTGTTTTTT.

CDR3: CASSLGQGIADEETQYF. CDR3 nucleotide sequence: TGTGCCAGCAGCTTGGGGCAGGGGATAGCAGATGAAGAGACCCAGTACTTC. The rearrangement uses TRBV7-9 and TRBJ2-5; D possibly corresponds to TRBD1 (6 bases). This CDR3 is built from 17 residues. CDR1 and CDR2 (germline): SEHNR, FQNEAQ (reference sequence). V shed 3 bases and J shed 3 bases, with 20 bases lying between them.